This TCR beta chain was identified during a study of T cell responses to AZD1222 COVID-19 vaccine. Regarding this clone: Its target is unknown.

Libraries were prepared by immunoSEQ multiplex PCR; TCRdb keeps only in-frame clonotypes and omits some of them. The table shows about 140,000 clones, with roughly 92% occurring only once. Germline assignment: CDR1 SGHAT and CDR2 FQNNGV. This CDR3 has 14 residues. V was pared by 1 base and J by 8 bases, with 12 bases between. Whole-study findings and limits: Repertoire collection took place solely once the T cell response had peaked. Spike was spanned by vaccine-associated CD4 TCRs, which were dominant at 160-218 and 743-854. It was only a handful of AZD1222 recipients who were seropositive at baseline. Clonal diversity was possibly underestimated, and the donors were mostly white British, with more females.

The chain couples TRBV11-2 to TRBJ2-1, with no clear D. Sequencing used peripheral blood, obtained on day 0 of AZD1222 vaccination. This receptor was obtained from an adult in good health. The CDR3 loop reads CASSLVLGLYEQFF. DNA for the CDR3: TGTGCCAGCAGCTTAGTTCTCGGGTTATATGAGCAGTTCTTC.